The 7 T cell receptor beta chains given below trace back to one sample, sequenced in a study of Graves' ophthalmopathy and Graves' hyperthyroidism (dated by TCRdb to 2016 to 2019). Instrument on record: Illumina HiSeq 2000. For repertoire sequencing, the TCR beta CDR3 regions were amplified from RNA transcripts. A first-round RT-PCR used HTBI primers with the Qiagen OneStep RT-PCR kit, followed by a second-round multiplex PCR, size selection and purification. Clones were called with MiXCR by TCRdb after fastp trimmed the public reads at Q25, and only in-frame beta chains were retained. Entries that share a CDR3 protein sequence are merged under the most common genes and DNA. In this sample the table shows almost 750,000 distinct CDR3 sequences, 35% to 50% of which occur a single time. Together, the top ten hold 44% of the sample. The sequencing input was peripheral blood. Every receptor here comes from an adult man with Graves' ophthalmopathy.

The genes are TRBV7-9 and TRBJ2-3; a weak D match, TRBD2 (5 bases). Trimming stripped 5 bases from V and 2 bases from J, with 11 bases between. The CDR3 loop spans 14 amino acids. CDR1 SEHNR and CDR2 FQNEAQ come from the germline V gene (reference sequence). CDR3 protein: CASSRRTLTDTQYF. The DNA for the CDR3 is TGTGCCAGCAGCCGGAGGACTCTCACAGATACGCAGTATTTT.

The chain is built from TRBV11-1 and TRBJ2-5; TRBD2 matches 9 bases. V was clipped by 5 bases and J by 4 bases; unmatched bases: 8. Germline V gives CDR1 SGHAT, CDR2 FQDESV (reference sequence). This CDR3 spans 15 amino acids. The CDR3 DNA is TGTGCCAGCAGCGTTGTAGCTAGCGGGGTAGAGACCCAGTACTTC. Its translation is CASSVVASGVETQYF.

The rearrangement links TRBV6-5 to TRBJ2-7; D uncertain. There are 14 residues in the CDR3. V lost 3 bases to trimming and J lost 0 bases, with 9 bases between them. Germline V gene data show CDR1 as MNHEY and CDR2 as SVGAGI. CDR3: CASSYGQNSYEQYF. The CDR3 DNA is TGTGCCAGCAGTTATGGGCAGAACTCCTACGAGCAGTACTTC.

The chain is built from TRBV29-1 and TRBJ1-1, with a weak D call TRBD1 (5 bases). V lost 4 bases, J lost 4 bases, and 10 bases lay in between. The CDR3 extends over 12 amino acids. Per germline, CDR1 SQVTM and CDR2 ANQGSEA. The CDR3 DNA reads TGCAGCGTTGGACGGGGACCCACTGAAGCTTTCTTT. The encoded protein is CSVGRGPTEAFF.

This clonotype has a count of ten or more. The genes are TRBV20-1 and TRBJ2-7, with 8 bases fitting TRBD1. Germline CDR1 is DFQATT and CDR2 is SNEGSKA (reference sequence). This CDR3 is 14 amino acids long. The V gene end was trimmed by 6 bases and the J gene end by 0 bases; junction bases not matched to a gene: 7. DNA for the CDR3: TGCAGTGCCCATATCGGGACAGGCTCCTACGAGCAGTACTTC. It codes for CSAHIGTGSYEQYF.

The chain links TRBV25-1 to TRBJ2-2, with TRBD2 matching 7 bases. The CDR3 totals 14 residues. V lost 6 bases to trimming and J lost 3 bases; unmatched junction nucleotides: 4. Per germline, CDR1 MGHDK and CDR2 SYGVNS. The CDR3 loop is CASRAGRDTGELFF. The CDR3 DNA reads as TGTGCCAGCAGAGCGGGGAGGGACACCGGGGAGCTGTTTTTT.

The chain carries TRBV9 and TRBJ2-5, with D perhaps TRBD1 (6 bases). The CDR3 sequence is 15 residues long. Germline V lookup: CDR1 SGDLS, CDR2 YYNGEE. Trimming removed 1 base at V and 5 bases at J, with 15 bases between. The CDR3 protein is CASSVTITGGETQYF. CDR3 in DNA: TGTGCCAGCAGCGTAACTATAACTGGGGGCGAGACCCAGTACTTC.